The present entry profiles one T cell receptor beta chain with its context. Its antigen is still unknown. The sample comes from a study of EBV T-cell therapy then PD-1 blockade in nasopharyngeal carcinoma. TCRdb's table, derived via immunoSEQ multiplex PCR, lists solely in-frame clones and lacks some. The sample includes about 23,000 clones, over 75% of them seen just once. Between the trimmed V and J ends, which lost 4 bases and 4 bases, there was a span of 9 bases. Germline assignment: CDR1 SGHNT and CDR2 YYREEE (reference sequence). The CDR3 is 13 residues long. The treatment is: AdE1-LMPpoly-expanded autologous EBV-specific T-cell therapy followed by anti-PD-1 nivolumab.

The source material was CD8+ T cells from blood, sampled between days 50 and 65 from a patient whose treatment included autologous EBV-specific T cells and nivolumab. The sequence was collected from a middle-aged man with nasopharyngeal carcinoma. V and J are TRBV5-4 and TRBJ2-1; D remains unclear. In DNA form, the CDR3 reads TGTGCCAGCAGCCTCTGGGGATACAATGAGCAGTTCTTC. It specifies CASSLWGYNEQFF.